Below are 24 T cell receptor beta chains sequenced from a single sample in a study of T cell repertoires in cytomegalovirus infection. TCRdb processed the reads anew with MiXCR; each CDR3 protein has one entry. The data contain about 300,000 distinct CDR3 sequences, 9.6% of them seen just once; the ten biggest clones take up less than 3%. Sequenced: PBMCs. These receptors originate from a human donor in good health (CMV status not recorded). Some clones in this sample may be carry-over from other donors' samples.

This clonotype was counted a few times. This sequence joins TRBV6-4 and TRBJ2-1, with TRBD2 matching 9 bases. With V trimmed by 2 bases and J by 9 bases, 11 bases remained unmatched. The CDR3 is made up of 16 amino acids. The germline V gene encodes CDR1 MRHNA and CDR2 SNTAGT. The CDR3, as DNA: TGTGCCAGCAGTGACACTGCGGGGCGGGGGGGCGGTGAGCAGTTCTTC. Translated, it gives CASSDTAGRGGGEQFF.

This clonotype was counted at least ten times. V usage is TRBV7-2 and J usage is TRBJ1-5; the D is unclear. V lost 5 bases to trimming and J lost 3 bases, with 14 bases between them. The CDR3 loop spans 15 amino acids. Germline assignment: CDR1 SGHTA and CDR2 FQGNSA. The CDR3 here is CASSLRAGNNQPQHF. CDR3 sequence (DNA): TGTGCCAGCAGCCTGCGGGCGGGGAACAATCAGCCCCAGCATTTT.

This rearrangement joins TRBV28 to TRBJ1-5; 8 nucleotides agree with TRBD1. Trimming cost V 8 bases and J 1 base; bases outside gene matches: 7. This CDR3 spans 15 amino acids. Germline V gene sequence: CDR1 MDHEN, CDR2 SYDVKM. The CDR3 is CASRWDRISNQPQHF. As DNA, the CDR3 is TGTGCCAGCCGTTGGGACAGGATAAGCAATCAGCCCCAGCATTTT. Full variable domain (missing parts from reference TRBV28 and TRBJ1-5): DVKVTQSSRYLVKRTGEKVFLECVQDMDHENMFWYRQDPGLGLRLIYFSYDVKMKEKGDIPEGYSVSREKKERFSLILESASTNQTSMYLCASRWDRISNQPQHFGDGTRLSIL.

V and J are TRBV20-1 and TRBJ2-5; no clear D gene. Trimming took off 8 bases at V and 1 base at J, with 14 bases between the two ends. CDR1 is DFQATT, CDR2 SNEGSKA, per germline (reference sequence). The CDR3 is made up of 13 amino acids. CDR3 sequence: CSLALTFQETQYF. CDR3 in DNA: TGCAGTTTAGCCCTAACCTTCCAAGAGACCCAGTACTTC.

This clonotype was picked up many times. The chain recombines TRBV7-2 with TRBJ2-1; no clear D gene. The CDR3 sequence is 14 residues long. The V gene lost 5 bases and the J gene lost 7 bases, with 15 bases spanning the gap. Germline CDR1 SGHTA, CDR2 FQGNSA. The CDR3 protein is CASSQVRRQNEQFF. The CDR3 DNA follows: TGTGCCAGCAGCCAGGTCAGGCGTCAGAATGAGCAGTTCTTC. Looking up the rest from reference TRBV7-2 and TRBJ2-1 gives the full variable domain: GAGVSQSPSNKVTEKGKDVELRCDPISGHTALYWYRQSLGQGLEFLIYFQGNSAPDKSGLPSDRFSAERTGGSVSTLTIQRTQQEDSAVYLCASSQVRRQNEQFFGPGTRLTVL.

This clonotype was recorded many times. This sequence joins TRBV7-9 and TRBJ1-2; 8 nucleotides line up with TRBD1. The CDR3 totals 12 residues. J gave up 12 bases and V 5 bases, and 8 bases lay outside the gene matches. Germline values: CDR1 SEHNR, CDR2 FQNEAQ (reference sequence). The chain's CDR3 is CASSRLQGAHTF. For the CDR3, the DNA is TGTGCCAGCAGCCGTCTCCAGGGGGCGCACACCTTC.

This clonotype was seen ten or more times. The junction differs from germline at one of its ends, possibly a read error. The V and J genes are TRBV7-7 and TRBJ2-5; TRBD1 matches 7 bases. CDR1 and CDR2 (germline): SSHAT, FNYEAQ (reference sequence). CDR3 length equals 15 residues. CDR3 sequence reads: CASSLDERQGLTQYF. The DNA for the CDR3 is TGTGCTAGCAGCTTAGATGAAAGACAGGGATTGACCCAGTACTTC.

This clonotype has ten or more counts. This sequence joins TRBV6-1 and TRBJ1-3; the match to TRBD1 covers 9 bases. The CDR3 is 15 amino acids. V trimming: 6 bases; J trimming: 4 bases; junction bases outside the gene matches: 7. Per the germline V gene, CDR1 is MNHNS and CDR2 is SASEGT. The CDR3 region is CASSPRTGVGNTIYF. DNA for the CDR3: TGTGCCAGCAGCCCTAGGACAGGGGTGGGAAACACCATATATTTT.

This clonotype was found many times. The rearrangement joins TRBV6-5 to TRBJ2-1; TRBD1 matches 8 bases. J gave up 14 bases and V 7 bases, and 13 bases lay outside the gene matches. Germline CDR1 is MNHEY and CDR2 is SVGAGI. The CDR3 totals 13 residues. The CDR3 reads CASKSQGAPLKFF. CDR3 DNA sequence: TGTGCCAGCAAAAGTCAGGGGGCCCCCTTGAAGTTCTTC.

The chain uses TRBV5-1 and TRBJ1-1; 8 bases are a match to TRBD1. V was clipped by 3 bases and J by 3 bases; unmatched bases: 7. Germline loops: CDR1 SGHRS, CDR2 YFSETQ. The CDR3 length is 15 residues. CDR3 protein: CASSYWTGKDTEAFF. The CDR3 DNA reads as TGCGCCAGCAGCTACTGGACAGGGAAGGACACTGAAGCTTTCTTT.

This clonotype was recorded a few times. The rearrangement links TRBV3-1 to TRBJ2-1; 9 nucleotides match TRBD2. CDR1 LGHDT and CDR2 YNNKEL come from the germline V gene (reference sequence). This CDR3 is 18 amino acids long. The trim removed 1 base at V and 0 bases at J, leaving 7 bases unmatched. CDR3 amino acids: CASSQGSGGVGSYNEQFF. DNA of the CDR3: TGTGCCAGCAGCCAAGGTAGCGGGGGTGTAGGCTCCTACAATGAGCAGTTCTTC.

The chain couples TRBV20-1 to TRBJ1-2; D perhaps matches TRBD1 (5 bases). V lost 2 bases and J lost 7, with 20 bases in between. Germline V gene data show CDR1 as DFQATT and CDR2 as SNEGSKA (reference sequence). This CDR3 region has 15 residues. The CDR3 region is CSARPRDRITGGYTF. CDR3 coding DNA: TGCAGTGCTAGACCCCGCGACAGAATCACGGGTGGCTACACCTTC.

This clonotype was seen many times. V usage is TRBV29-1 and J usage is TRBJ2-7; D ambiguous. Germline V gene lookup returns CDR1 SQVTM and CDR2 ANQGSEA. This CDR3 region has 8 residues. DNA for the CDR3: TGCAGGGGCTGCGAGCAGTACGTC. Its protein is CRGCEQYV.

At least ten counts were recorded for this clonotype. This CDR3 reads CASRYRQGVAEAFF. The DNA of the CDR3 is TGTGCCAGCAGATACAGGCAGGGTGTCGCTGAAGCTTTCTTT. The J gene is TRBJ1-1, the V gene TRBV5-5, with D perhaps matching TRBD1 (5 bases). V shed 5 bases and J shed 6 bases, with 17 bases lying between them. The CDR3 consists of 14 residues. Germline V CDR1 and CDR2: SGHKS, YYEKEE (reference sequence).

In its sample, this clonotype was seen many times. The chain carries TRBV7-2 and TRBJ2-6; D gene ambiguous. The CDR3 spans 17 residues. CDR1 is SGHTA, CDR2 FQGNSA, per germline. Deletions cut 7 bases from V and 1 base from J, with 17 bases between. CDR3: CASTPISKGSGANVLTF. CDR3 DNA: TGTGCCAGCACCCCAATCTCAAAAGGGTCTGGGGCCAACGTCCTGACTTTC.

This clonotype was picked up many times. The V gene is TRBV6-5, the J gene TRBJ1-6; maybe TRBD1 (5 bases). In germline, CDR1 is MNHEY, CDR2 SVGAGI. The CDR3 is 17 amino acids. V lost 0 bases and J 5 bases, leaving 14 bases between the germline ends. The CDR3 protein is CASSYSRGRADNSPLHF. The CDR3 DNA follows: TGTGCCAGCAGTTACTCGAGGGGTAGGGCCGATAATTCACCCCTCCACTTT.

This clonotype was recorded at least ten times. This CDR3 reads CSAVIMDSYSNQPQHF. The CDR3 DNA is TGCAGTGCTGTCATTATGGACAGCTATAGCAATCAGCCCCAGCATTTT. The J gene is TRBJ1-5, the V gene TRBV20-1; tentatively, D is TRBD1 (6 bases). There are 16 residues in the CDR3. The germline CDR1 and CDR2 sequences are DFQATT and SNEGSKA (reference sequence). Trimming removed 5 bases from V and 0 bases from J, with 17 bases in between.

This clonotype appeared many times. The CDR3 bases are TGTGCCACAGAGGGACAGGGCTCCTCCACCCTCCACTTT. Protein product: CATEGQGSSTLHF. J is TRBJ1-6 and V is TRBV10-3, with TRBD1 matching 9 bases. The germline V gene has CDR1 ENHRY and CDR2 SYGVKD. Trimming took 10 bases from V and 14 from J; bases not matched to a gene: 12. The CDR3 contains 13 residues.

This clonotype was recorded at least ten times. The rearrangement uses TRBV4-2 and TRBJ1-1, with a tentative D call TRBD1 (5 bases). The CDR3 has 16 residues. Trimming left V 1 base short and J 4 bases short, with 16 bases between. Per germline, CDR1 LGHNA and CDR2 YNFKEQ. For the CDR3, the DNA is TGTGCCAGCAGCCAAGGCCCGTCCCCGACAGTCACTGAAGCTTTCTTT. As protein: CASSQGPSPTVTEAFF.

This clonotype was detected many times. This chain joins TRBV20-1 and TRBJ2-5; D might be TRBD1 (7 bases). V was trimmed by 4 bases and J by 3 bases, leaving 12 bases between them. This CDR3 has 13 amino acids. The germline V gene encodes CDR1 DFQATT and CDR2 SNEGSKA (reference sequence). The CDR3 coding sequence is TGCAGTGCTACCGCAGGGGGGAAAGAGACCCAGTACTTC. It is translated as CSATAGGKETQYF.

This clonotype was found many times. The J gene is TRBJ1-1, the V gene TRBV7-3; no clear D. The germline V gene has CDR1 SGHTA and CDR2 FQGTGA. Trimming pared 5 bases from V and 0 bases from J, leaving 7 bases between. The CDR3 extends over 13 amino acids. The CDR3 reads CASSPQLNTEAFF. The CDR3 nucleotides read TGTGCCAGCAGCCCCCAGTTGAACACTGAAGCTTTCTTT. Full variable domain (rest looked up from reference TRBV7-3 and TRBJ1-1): GAGVSQTPSNKVTEKGKYVELRCDPISGHTALYWYRQSLGQGPEFLIYFQGTGAADDSGLPNDRFFAVRPEGSVSTLKIQRTERGDSAVYLCASSPQLNTEAFFGQGTRLTVV.

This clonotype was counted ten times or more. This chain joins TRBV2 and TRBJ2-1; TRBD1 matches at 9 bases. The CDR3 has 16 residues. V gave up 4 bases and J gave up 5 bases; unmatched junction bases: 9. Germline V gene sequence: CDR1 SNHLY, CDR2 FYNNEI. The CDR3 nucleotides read TGTGCCAGCAGTGGGGCGGGGACAGGGAAGAACAATGAGCAGTTCTTC. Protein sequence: CASSGAGTGKNNEQFF.

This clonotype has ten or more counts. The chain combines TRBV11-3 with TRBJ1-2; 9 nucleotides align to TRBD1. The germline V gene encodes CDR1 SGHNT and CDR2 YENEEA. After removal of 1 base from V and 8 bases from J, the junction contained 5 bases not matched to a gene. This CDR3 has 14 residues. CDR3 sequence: CASSLAGQGWGYTF. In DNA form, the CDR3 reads TGTGCCAGCAGCTTAGCGGGACAGGGCTGGGGCTACACCTTC.

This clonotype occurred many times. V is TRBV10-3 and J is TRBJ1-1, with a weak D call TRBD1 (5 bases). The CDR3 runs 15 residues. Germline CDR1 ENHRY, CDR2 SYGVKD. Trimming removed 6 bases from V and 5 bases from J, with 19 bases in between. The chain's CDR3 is CAISDVRELGTEAFF. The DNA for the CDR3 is TGTGCCATCAGCGACGTCAGGGAACTGGGTACTGAAGCTTTCTTT.